This TCR beta chain appears in the sequencing data of a study of tumor-infiltrating lymphocytes in localized non-small cell lung cancer. Study-level points and caveats: Compared with uninvolved lung, tumors showed higher T cell infiltration by TCRbeta sequencing.

Clones were read by immunoSEQ multiplex PCR, and TCRdb kept only the in-frame ones, dropping some. The sample has nearly 9,500 clones, roughly four fifths seen once. V lost 0 bases and J lost 1, with 9 bases in between. Germline CDR1 SEHNR, CDR2 FQNEAQ (reference sequence). CDR3 length: 15 residues. This clone was picked up one time. The antigen is not known. The sequence was collected from a human donor with non-small cell lung cancer. The gene calls are TRBV7-9 and TRBJ2-5, with D perhaps assigned TRBD1 or TRBD2 (6 bases each). Sequencing input: uninvolved lung tissue not adjacent to the tumor. CDR3: CASSLARGGQETQYF. Here the CDR3 DNA reads TGTGCCAGCAGCTTAGCCAGGGGAGGCCAAGAGACCCAGTACTTC.